Following are 10 T cell receptor beta chains from one sample sequenced in a study of Tregs in tolerant kidney transplant recipients. Generated by immunoSEQ multiplex PCR, the TCRdb table keeps only in-frame clones and is missing some. The sample holds about 110,000 clones; 90% are singletons and the top ten take under 0.35%. The source was CD4+ T cells from blood, collected before the transplant. Receptors were obtained from a human donor who received a combined kidney and bone marrow transplant.

The chain employs TRBV19 and TRBJ1-5, with 8 bases aligning to TRBD1. The CDR3 spans 15 residues. Germline V gives CDR1 LNHDA, CDR2 SQIVND (reference sequence). J gave up 3 bases and V 6 bases, and 7 bases lay outside the gene matches. CDR3 bases: TGTGCCAGTAGAAAGACAGGGGTGAACAATCAGCCCCAGCATTTT. Residues: CASRKTGVNNQPQHF.

This sequence joins TRBV15 and TRBJ1-6; 9 nucleotides match TRBD1. The V gene's germline CDR1 is LNHNV and CDR2 YYDKDF (reference sequence). Trimming removed 3 bases from V and 10 bases from J; junction bases left unmatched: 4. There are 14 residues in the CDR3. DNA for the CDR3: TGTGCCACCAGCAGCCCGGGACAGGGATCACCCCTCCACTTT. This codes for CATSSPGQGSPLHF.

The V call is TRBV6-1, the J call TRBJ2-7; 8 bases fit TRBD2. The J segment lost 5 bases and the V segment lost 4 bases, leaving 4 bases of the junction unmatched. This CDR3 spans 13 amino acids. Germline CDR1 and CDR2: MNHNS and SASEGT. This CDR3 is CASSAGGGHEQYF. In nucleotides, the CDR3 is TGTGCCAGCAGTGCGGGGGGGGGACACGAGCAGTACTTC.

The genes are TRBV7-2 and TRBJ1-5, with D possibly being TRBD1 (6 bases). The germline gives CDR1 SGHTA, CDR2 FQGNSA. Trimming removed 1 base from V and 5 bases from J, with 18 bases in between. The CDR3 spans 17 residues. The CDR3 DNA reads TGTGCCAGCAGCTTAGGGGTCCGGGACACAGGCCATCAGCCCCAGCATTTT. As protein: CASSLGVRDTGHQPQHF.

The V call is TRBV12-1, the J call TRBJ1-1; TRBD1, the table's D call, lacks a check against the DNA. TRBV12-1 is given as a pseudogene. There are 16 residues in the CDR3. CDR3 residues: CASSRALTGGHFGAFF. Written as DNA, the CDR3 is TGTGCCAGCAGCCGAGCATTGACAGGGGGCCATTTCGGAGCTTTCTTT.

This chain links TRBV20-1 with TRBJ2-3; a possible D gene is TRBD2 (6 bases). Per germline, CDR1 DFQATT and CDR2 SNEGSKA (reference sequence). The CDR3 sequence is 11 residues long. V was cut by 3 bases and J by 7 bases, with 8 bases left in between. The CDR3 DNA sequence: TGCAGTGCTAGGGGGGGTCATACGCAGTATTTT. Encoded protein: CSARGGHTQYF.

V usage is TRBV7-8 and J usage is TRBJ2-3; 9 bases are shared with TRBD2. The CDR3 sequence is 15 residues long. The ends lost 5 bases at V and 5 bases at J; junction bases unmatched: 8. CDR1 is SGHVS, CDR2 FQNEAQ, per germline. The CDR3 DNA is TGTGCCAGCAGCCACCGCGGGAGGGCCGGAGATACGCAGTATTTT. The encoded protein is CASSHRGRAGDTQYF.

This chain connects TRBV7-9 to TRBJ1-1; the D gene is possibly TRBD1 (5 bases). The CDR3 has 18 residues. CDR1 and CDR2 from the germline V gene are SEHNR and FQNEAQ (reference sequence). The V end lost 3 bases, the J end lost 0 bases, and 20 bases lay between the germline ends. As DNA, the CDR3 is TGTGCCAGCAGCTTCGGGTTTAAGTGGACAATAATGAACACTGAAGCTTTCTTT. It codes for CASSFGFKWTIMNTEAFF.

The rearrangement uses TRBV5-1 and TRBJ1-1; 9 nucleotides line up with TRBD1. The ends lost 3 bases at V and 4 bases at J; junction bases unmatched: 7. Germline V gives CDR1 SGHRS, CDR2 YFSETQ. The CDR3 contains 15 residues. This CDR3 reads CASSWESGQGTEAFF. DNA of the CDR3: TGCGCCAGCAGCTGGGAGTCGGGACAGGGCACTGAAGCTTTCTTT.

The chain recombines TRBV11-3 with TRBJ2-2, with 11 bases that match TRBD2. The CDR3 has 14 amino acids. Germline CDR1 reads SGHNT; CDR2 reads YENEEA. The junction had 3 bases not matched to a gene; V was cut back by 6 bases and J by 6 bases. CDR3 sequence (DNA): TGTGCCAGCAGTTGGGGACTAGCGGCCGGGGAGCTGTTTTTT. It is translated as CASSWGLAAGELFF.